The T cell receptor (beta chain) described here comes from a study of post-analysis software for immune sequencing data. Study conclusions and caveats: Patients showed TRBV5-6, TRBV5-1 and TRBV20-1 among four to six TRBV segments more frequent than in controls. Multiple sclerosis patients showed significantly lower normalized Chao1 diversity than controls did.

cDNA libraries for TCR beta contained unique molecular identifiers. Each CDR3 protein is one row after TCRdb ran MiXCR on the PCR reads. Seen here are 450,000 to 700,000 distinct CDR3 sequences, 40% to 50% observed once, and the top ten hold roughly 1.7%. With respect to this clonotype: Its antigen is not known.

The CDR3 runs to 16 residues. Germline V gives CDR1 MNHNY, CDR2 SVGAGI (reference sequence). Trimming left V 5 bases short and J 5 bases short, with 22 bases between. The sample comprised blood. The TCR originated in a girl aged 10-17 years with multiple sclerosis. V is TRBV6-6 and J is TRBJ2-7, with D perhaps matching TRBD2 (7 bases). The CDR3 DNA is TGTGCCAGCAGTCAAAACGAAAGGGGAGGGGGGCACGAGCAGTACTTC. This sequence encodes CASSQNERGGGHEQYF.